Shown below are 32 T cell receptor beta chains from a single sample sequenced in a study of blood T cell repertoires in COVID-19. TCRdb's table, derived via immunoSEQ multiplex PCR, lists solely in-frame clones and lacks some. The sample has some 260,000 clones; about 87% are singletons. Sequencing input: peripheral blood. The receptors here all came from a woman in her 70s with COVID-19, enrolled during active disease.

This sequence joins TRBV6-1 and TRBJ2-7; 11 nucleotides agree with TRBD2. The V and J ends lost 6 bases and 2 bases, in that order; junction bases with no gene match: 9. This CDR3 is built from 16 residues. Germline assignment: CDR1 MNHNS and CDR2 SASEGT. The chain's CDR3 is CASSETGLAGPYEQYF. The CDR3 DNA reads as TGTGCCAGCAGCGAAACAGGACTAGCGGGTCCCTACGAGCAGTACTTC.

This chain connects TRBV3-1 (or the pseudogene TRBV3-2) to TRBJ1-6; TRBD1 is a possible D gene (6 bases). Trimming removed 0 bases from V and 9 bases from J, with 18 bases in between. Germline CDR1 reads LGHDT; CDR2 reads YNNKEL (reference sequence). The CDR3 length is 17 residues. DNA of the CDR3: TGTGCCAGCAGCCAAGAAGGCGTCGCGAGGGGGATTTCACCCCTCCACTTT. The encoded protein is CASSQEGVARGISPLHF.

The rearrangement joins TRBV30 to TRBJ2-1; 8 positions agree with TRBD2. Trimming cost V 8 bases and J 5 bases; bases outside gene matches: 8. The CDR3 has 13 residues. Germline V gives CDR1 GTSNPN, CDR2 SVGIG (reference sequence). This CDR3 is CARGLADDNEQFF. CDR3 in DNA: TGTGCCCGAGGACTAGCTGACGACAATGAGCAGTTCTTC.

V and J are TRBV7-3 and TRBJ2-1; D uncertain. Germline CDR1 and CDR2: SGHTA and FQGTGA. The CDR3 runs 13 residues. V was pared by 5 bases and J by 6 bases, with 11 bases between. CDR3 region: CASSAYPFNEQFF. The CDR3 region has the DNA TGTGCCAGCAGCGCCTACCCTTTCAATGAGCAGTTCTTC.

This clone appeared a few times. The chain joins TRBV7-9 to TRBJ1-1, with D perhaps TRBD1 (5 bases). Trimming took off 1 base at V and 9 bases at J, with 9 bases between the two ends. The CDR3 is 12 amino acids. The germline gives CDR1 SEHNR, CDR2 FQNEAQ (reference sequence). DNA for the CDR3: TGTGCCAGCAGCTTAGTTACAGGCAAAGCTTTCTTT. Translated, it gives CASSLVTGKAFF.

This clone has only one observation. V and J are TRBV5-1 and TRBJ1-2; D may be TRBD1 (5 bases). CDR3 length: 15 amino acids. CDR1 and CDR2 (germline): SGHRS, YFSETQ. Trimming removed 1 base from V and 4 bases from J, with 14 bases in between. CDR3 sequence: CASSLNPGIGYGYTF. CDR3 coding DNA: TGCGCCAGCAGCTTGAATCCAGGGATTGGCTATGGCTACACCTTC. Based on the CDR3 plus reference TRBV5-1 and TRBJ1-2, the full variable domain is KAGVTQTPRYLIKTRGQQVTLSCSPISGHRSVSWYQQTPGQGLQFLFEYFSETQRNKGNFPGRFSGRQFSNSRSEMNVSTLELGDSALYLCASSLNPGIGYGYTFGSGTRLTVV.

The V and J genes are TRBV7-2 and TRBJ2-7; 7 bases match TRBD2. This CDR3 comprises 15 residues. The V and J ends lost 6 bases and 6 bases, in that order; junction bases with no gene match: 14. In germline, CDR1 is SGHTA, CDR2 FQGNSA. The CDR3 DNA sequence: TGTGCCAGCAGAAGGGGTGCGGGAGTGGGAATCGAGCAGTACTTC. It encodes CASRRGAGVGIEQYF.

The V gene is TRBV28, the J gene TRBJ2-7, with TRBD2 identical over 13 bases. CDR3 length: 15 amino acids. Germline V lookup: CDR1 MDHEN, CDR2 SYDVKM. J lost 6 bases, V lost 6 bases, and 8 bases had no gene match. CDR3 nucleotide sequence: TGTGCCAGCAGGAGAGCCGGGACTAGCGGGACCGAGCAGTACTTC. Protein: CASRRAGTSGTEQYF. Full variable domain (remainder filled in from reference TRBV28 and TRBJ2-7): DVKVTQSSRYLVKRTGEKVFLECVQDMDHENMFWYRQDPGLGLRLIYFSYDVKMKEKGDIPEGYSVSREKKERFSLILESASTNQTSMYLCASRRAGTSGTEQYFGPGTRLTVT.

The V call is TRBV27, the J call TRBJ1-4; D unresolved. In germline, CDR1 is MNHEY, CDR2 SMNVEV (reference sequence). The CDR3 runs to 16 residues. Trimming cost V 2 bases and J 4 bases, with 14 bases left between them. The CDR3, as DNA: TGTGCCAGCAGTTTAAGTAGTACAAGCGTTAATGAAAAACTGTTTTTT. Translation gives CASSLSSTSVNEKLFF.

V usage is TRBV27 and J usage is TRBJ2-5, with D possibly matching TRBD1 (6 bases). CDR3 length: 13 residues. V was shortened by 1 base and J by 5 bases, with 8 bases between the two germline ends. Germline values: CDR1 MNHEY, CDR2 SMNVEV (reference sequence). CDR3 residues: CASSLFQGETQYF. CDR3 bases: TGTGCCAGCAGTTTATTTCAGGGGGAGACCCAGTACTTC.

The chain is built from TRBV28 and TRBJ2-3, with a weak D call TRBD1 (6 bases). The V and J ends lost 4 bases and 1 base respectively, with 15 bases between them. Germline assignment: CDR1 MDHEN and CDR2 SYDVKM. The CDR3 loop spans 16 amino acids. CDR3 sequence reads: CASSSPGTSRTDTQYF. The CDR3 region has the DNA TGTGCCAGCAGTTCCCCCGGGACAAGTCGCACAGATACGCAGTATTTT.

The gene calls are TRBV7-9 and TRBJ2-2; possibly TRBD1 for D (5 bases). The V end was cut by 4 bases, the J end by 2 bases, with 11 bases between. The CDR3 runs to 15 residues. CDR1 and CDR2 from the germline V gene are SEHNR and FQNEAQ (reference sequence). The CDR3: CASSSWTQNTGELFF. Here the CDR3 DNA reads TGTGCCAGCAGCTCATGGACACAAAACACCGGGGAGCTGTTTTTT.

This chain links TRBV7-8 with TRBJ1-1; 8 bases line up with TRBD1. CDR1 SGHVS and CDR2 FQNEAQ come from the germline V gene. This CDR3 is built from 15 residues. With V trimmed by 4 bases and J by 6 bases, 10 bases remained unmatched. The CDR3 is CASSSLGQGRPEAFF. The CDR3 coding sequence is TGTGCCAGCAGCTCCCTAGGACAGGGCCGACCTGAAGCTTTCTTT.

V usage is TRBV5-4 and J usage is TRBJ2-2; 10 bases are a match to TRBD2. The CDR3 covers 16 residues. CDR1 is SGHNT, CDR2 YYREEE, per germline (reference sequence). The V segment lost 0 bases and the J segment 9 bases; nucleotides outside the gene matches: 8. The CDR3 here is CASSLGTSGEHRELFF. CDR3 DNA sequence: TGTGCCAGCAGCTTGGGGACTAGCGGTGAACACCGGGAGCTGTTTTTT.

The rearrangement links TRBV5-4 to TRBJ2-1, with 11 bases matching TRBD2. V lost 4 bases to trimming and J lost 5 bases; unmatched junction nucleotides: 5. The length of the CDR3 is 15 residues. Germline CDR1 is SGHNT and CDR2 is YYREEE (reference sequence). The CDR3 nucleotides read TGTGCCAGCAGCCCAACTAGCGGGAGAAACAATGAGCAGTTCTTC. It translates to CASSPTSGRNNEQFF.

This chain connects TRBV6-6 to TRBJ1-1; D may be TRBD1 (5 bases). V lost 5 bases, J lost 10 bases, and 17 bases lay in between. The germline V gene encodes CDR1 MNHNY and CDR2 SVGAGI (reference sequence). The CDR3 has 13 residues. CDR3 protein: CASSETQGSGAFF. CDR3 nucleotide sequence: TGTGCCAGCAGTGAGACTCAGGGTTCGGGAGCTTTCTTT.

There are a few counts of this clone. V and J are TRBV9 and TRBJ1-2; D ambiguous. The CDR3 sequence is 13 residues long. V lost 0 bases to trimming and J lost 7 bases, with 10 bases between them. Per the germline V gene, CDR1 is SGDLS and CDR2 is YYNGEE. Here the CDR3 reads CASSVVVCFGYTF. Here the CDR3 DNA reads TGTGCCAGCAGCGTAGTAGTATGTTTTGGCTACACCTTC.

There are a few counts of this clone. The rearrangement links TRBV11-2 to TRBJ1-5; no firm D call. There are 15 residues in the CDR3. The V end lost 1 base, the J end lost 2 bases, and 9 bases lay between the germline ends. From germline, CDR1 is SGHAT and CDR2 FQNNGV. CDR3 DNA: TGTGCCAGCAGCTTAGGTAGTGAGGGCAATCAGCCCCAGCATTTT. It yields the protein CASSLGSEGNQPQHF.

This rearrangement joins TRBV6-2 or TRBV6-3 to TRBJ2-7; 7 nucleotides align to TRBD1. The CDR3 contains 14 residues. CDR1 is MNHEY and CDR2 is SVGEGT in the germline V gene. V lost 5 bases, J lost 0 bases, and 4 bases stayed unmatched. CDR3 sequence reads: CASSDRTGSYEQYF. CDR3 DNA: TGTGCCAGCAGTGATCGGACAGGCTCCTACGAGCAGTACTTC.

Concerning this clone itself: One end of the junction is discordant with germline, which a read error may explain. V and J are TRBV2 and TRBJ2-1, with 7 positions matching TRBD2. The CDR3 has 14 residues. CDR1 SNHLY and CDR2 FYNNEI come from the germline V gene. Here the CDR3 reads CASERDYSNNEQFF. Written as DNA, the CDR3 is TGTGCCAGCGAGCGGGACTACTCCAACAATGAGCAGTTCTTC.

CDR3 coding DNA: TGTGCCAGCAGTGGGACAGGGCACACTGAAGCTTTCTTT. Translation gives CASSGTGHTEAFF. The chain uses TRBV12-3 or TRBV12-4 and TRBJ1-1, with 9 bases aligning to TRBD1. V was pared by 5 bases and J by 3 bases, with 1 base of the junction left unmatched. CDR3 length: 13 residues.

V gene TRBV21-1 combines with J gene TRBJ2-7; the table's D gene call, TRBD2, was not cross checked with the DNA. TRBV21-1 is a documented pseudogene. There are 18 residues in the CDR3. CDR3 protein: CASSKAGLAGVFVYEQYF. In DNA, the CDR3 is TGTGCCAGCAGCAAAGCCGGACTAGCGGGAGTGTTTGTCTACGAGCAGTACTTC.

The chain uses TRBV27 and TRBJ1-5; TRBD1 matches 9 bases. Germline V CDR1 and CDR2: MNHEY, SMNVEV (reference sequence). V lost 5 bases and J lost 5; bases outside the gene matches: 7. This CDR3 is 15 amino acids long. The CDR3 loop is CASSDRTGVDQPQHF. The CDR3, as DNA: TGTGCCAGCAGTGACCGGACAGGGGTGGATCAGCCCCAGCATTTT.

V usage is TRBV19 and J usage is TRBJ1-2; a possible D gene is TRBD1 (6 bases). This CDR3 spans 12 amino acids. V was clipped by 7 bases and J by 5 bases, with 11 bases between them. Germline V gene lookup returns CDR1 LNHDA and CDR2 SQIVND (reference sequence). The CDR3 region has the DNA TGTGCCAGTACCCGAGGACAGTATGGCTACACCTTC. Protein sequence: CASTRGQYGYTF.

The V and J genes are TRBV15 and TRBJ1-2; TRBD1 aligns across 8 bases. The CDR3 spans 17 residues. Germline CDR1 and CDR2: LNHNV and YYDKDF (reference sequence). V lost 4 bases, J lost 11 bases, and 21 bases stayed unmatched. CDR3 region: CATSTLTGDRKRKGYTF. The DNA of the CDR3 is TGTGCCACCAGCACCCTTACGGGGGACAGGAAGAGAAAGGGGTACACCTTC.

The chain carries TRBV19 and TRBJ1-2, with TRBD1 matching over 7 bases. The CDR3 is made up of 12 amino acids. Looked up from germline, CDR1 is LNHDA and CDR2 is SQIVND (reference sequence). V trimming: 4 bases; J trimming: 7 bases; junction bases outside the gene matches: 3. In DNA form, the CDR3 reads TGTGCCAGTAGTACCCGGGACAGTGGCTACACCTTC. This codes for CASSTRDSGYTF.

The V call is TRBV11-3, the J call TRBJ1-4, with D tentatively TRBD1 (6 bases). The CDR3 has 19 residues. The ends were cut back, 1 base at V and 0 bases at J, with 18 bases in the middle. Germline values: CDR1 SGHNT, CDR2 YENEEA. The CDR3 is CASSLGRQAQGATNEKLFF. DNA for the CDR3: TGTGCCAGCAGCTTAGGTCGACAGGCCCAAGGTGCAACTAATGAAAAACTGTTTTTT.

CDR3 DNA: TGCAGCGTTGAACAAGTAGGGGACACTGAAGCTTTCTTT. It is translated as CSVEQVGDTEAFF. This chain connects TRBV29-1 to TRBJ1-1; D might be TRBD1 (5 bases). Germline V gene data show CDR1 as SQVTM and CDR2 as ANQGSEA. Trimming cost V 2 bases and J 3 bases, with 10 bases left between them. This CDR3 has 13 residues.

V usage is TRBV6-7 and J usage is TRBJ2-1, with TRBD1 matching 11 bases. TRBV6-7 is given ORF status, its function remaining uncertain. Losses at the gene ends were 5 bases for V and 3 bases for J; bases not matched to a gene: 12. The CDR3 sequence is 18 residues long. In DNA form, the CDR3 reads TGTGCCAGCAGTATCAAATTGTTGGGGACAGGGGGCTACAATGAGCAGTTCTTC. It codes for CASSIKLLGTGGYNEQFF.

The V call is TRBV28, the J call TRBJ2-3; 9 positions match TRBD2. CDR3 length equals 15 residues. The ends lost 5 bases at V and 6 bases at J; junction bases unmatched: 9. Per germline, CDR1 MDHEN and CDR2 SYDVKM. In nucleotides, the CDR3 is TGTGCCAGCAGTGGTAGGAGCGGGAGGACGGATACGCAGTATTTT. Residues: CASSGRSGRTDTQYF.

This rearrangement joins TRBV6-6 to TRBJ2-7; 7 bases are shared with TRBD1. The CDR3 totals 13 residues. The J segment lost 3 bases and the V segment lost 7 bases, leaving 6 bases of the junction unmatched. Germline CDR1 reads MNHNY; CDR2 reads SVGAGI (reference sequence). The CDR3: CASNLSGGYEQYF. The CDR3 nucleotides read TGTGCCAGCAACCTTTCAGGGGGCTACGAGCAGTACTTC.

This clone was seen a handful of times. The genes are TRBV10-3 and TRBJ2-7; possible D gene TRBD2, 7 bases. Trimming stripped 5 bases from V and 7 bases from J, with 15 bases between. The CDR3 is 13 amino acids. Germline V lookup: CDR1 ENHRY, CDR2 SYGVKD. The CDR3 sequence is CAISWEAGQEQYF. The CDR3 DNA follows: TGTGCCATCAGTTGGGAAGCGGGACAAGAGCAGTACTTC.